This T cell receptor (beta chain) stems from a study of breast tumors, draining lymph nodes, adjacent tissues. TCRdb re-called the multiplex PCR reads through MiXCR, storing one row per CDR3 protein. The sample carries some 22,000 distinct CDR3 sequences, approximately 75% recorded once. This clonotype was found many times. Antigen specificity is unknown. Study-wide results and limits: Findings are consistent with lymph node origin and intratumoral expansion of most tumor T cells.

V shed 7 bases and J 8 bases; nucleotides not matched to a gene: 3. The CDR3 spans 11 residues. CDR1 MDHEN and CDR2 SYDVKM come from the germline V gene. The chain links TRBV28 to TRBJ2-3, with 7 bases lining up with TRBD1. This sequence originates from a female donor with breast cancer. Some clones in this sample may be carry-over from other donors' samples. Sequenced: tumor-adjacent breast tissue. The CDR3 here is CASNPGGTQYF. In DNA form, the CDR3 reads TGTGCCAGCAATCCAGGGGGTACGCAGTATTTT. Full variable domain (remainder filled in from reference TRBV28 and TRBJ2-3): DVKVTQSSRYLVKRTGEKVFLECVQDMDHENMFWYRQDPGLGLRLIYFSYDVKMKEKGDIPEGYSVSREKKERFSLILESASTNQTSMYLCASNPGGTQYFGPGTRLTVL.